The 10 T cell receptor beta chains in this list originate from one sample, sequenced in a study of T-cell memory formation after mild COVID-19. TCRdb re-called the 5' RACE reads through MiXCR, storing one row per CDR3 protein. Of about 240,000 distinct CDR3 sequences detected, approximately 9% appear once; the ten largest clones hold 22%. The specimen was PBMCs or a T cell subset sorted from them (not recorded which). The source is a young man who had mild COVID-19 (a few samples of this study predate the infection). Cell type and time point are not known.

This clonotype came up many times. This chain links TRBV7-9 with TRBJ1-1; D perhaps matches TRBD1 (5 bases). Germline CDR1 and CDR2: SEHNR and FQNEAQ (reference sequence). The CDR3 is made up of 15 amino acids. V gave up 1 base and J gave up 4 bases, with 13 bases separating them. CDR3 residues: CASSLVPGTITEAFF. DNA for the CDR3: TGTGCCAGCAGCTTAGTACCCGGGACGATCACTGAAGCTTTCTTT.

This clonotype has just a few counts. The rearrangement links TRBV6-5 to TRBJ1-2, with D possibly TRBD1 on 6 matching bases. V shed 6 bases and J shed 6 bases, with 14 bases lying between them. The length of the CDR3 is 13 residues. Looked up from germline, CDR1 is MNHEY and CDR2 is SVGAGI. The DNA for the CDR3 is TGTGCCAGCAGACCCGGGGGGGCTCATGGCTACACCTTC. It codes for CASRPGGAHGYTF.

This clonotype was counted at least ten times. This chain links TRBV5-1 with TRBJ2-1; D is possibly TRBD1 (6 bases). Germline V gene data show CDR1 as SGHRS and CDR2 as YFSETQ. CDR3 length equals 15 residues. V dropped 0 bases and J dropped 0 bases, with 7 bases sitting between them. CDR3 in amino acids: CASSLEGDSYNEQFF. The CDR3 DNA follows: TGCGCCAGCAGCTTGGAGGGGGACTCCTACAATGAGCAGTTCTTC.

In this sample, this clonotype turned up a few times. This chain uses TRBV5-1 with TRBJ2-7; tentatively, D is TRBD2 (5 bases). Trimming took off 4 bases at V and 2 bases at J, with 13 bases between the two ends. Germline lookup yields CDR1 SGHRS and CDR2 YFSETQ. This CDR3 is 14 amino acids long. CDR3 protein: CASSPRGLTYEQYV. The DNA of the CDR3 is TGCGCCAGCAGCCCCCGGGGTCTCACCTACGAGCAGTACGTC.

The chain couples TRBV11-2 to TRBJ1-5; D unresolved. This CDR3 comprises 13 residues. The V gene lost 0 bases and the J gene lost 9 bases, with 9 bases spanning the gap. The germline gives CDR1 SGHAT, CDR2 FQNNGV. Written as DNA, the CDR3 is TGTGCCAGCAGCTTAGATGCCTCCCGGCCCCAGCATTTT. As protein: CASSLDASRPQHF.

This rearrangement joins TRBV6-1 to TRBJ1-3; no reliable D call. V dropped 1 base and J dropped 7 bases, with 14 bases sitting between them. Looked up from germline, CDR1 is MNHNS and CDR2 is SASEGT. CDR3 length: 15 amino acids. The CDR3, as DNA: TGTGCCAGCAGTGAAGATCCGTATGGCGGGAACACCATATATTTT. Amino acid sequence: CASSEDPYGGNTIYF.

The chain links TRBV29-1 to TRBJ2-3; TRBD2 matches at 8 bases. The CDR3 has 15 amino acids. Per the germline V gene, CDR1 is SQVTM and CDR2 is ANQGSEA. With 6 bases clipped from V and 0 bases from J, the junction kept 8 bases outside the gene matches. The CDR3 sequence: CSVALRGASTDTQYF. CDR3 sequence (DNA): TGCAGCGTCGCCCTGCGGGGGGCTAGCACAGATACGCAGTATTTT.

This clonotype showed up just a few times. The J gene is TRBJ2-7, the V gene TRBV5-1; TRBD2 agrees at 8 bases. Trimming at V came to 0 bases and at J to 5 bases, leaving 7 bases not matched to a gene. Germline CDR1 SGHRS, CDR2 YFSETQ. This CDR3 has 15 amino acids. The CDR3 region is CASSLERTSIHEQYF. In DNA form, the CDR3 reads TGCGCCAGCAGCTTGGAGAGGACTAGCATCCACGAGCAGTACTTC.

This clonotype was seen a few times. The chain has TRBV5-4 and TRBJ1-2; D is unresolved. CDR1 is SGHNT, CDR2 YYREEE, per germline (reference sequence). This CDR3 contains 15 residues. V was trimmed by 0 bases and J by 2 bases, leaving 11 bases between them. CDR3 sequence: CASSLEKGVNYGYTF. The CDR3 nucleotides read TGTGCCAGCAGCTTGGAGAAGGGAGTCAACTATGGCTACACCTTC.

V is TRBV3-1 and J is TRBJ2-7; D might be TRBD1 (5 bases). The CDR3 length is 12 residues. V gave up 8 bases and J gave up 7 bases, with 15 bases separating them. The germline V gene encodes CDR1 LGHDT and CDR2 YNNKEL (reference sequence). The CDR3 protein is CASAGLRGEQYF. The CDR3 DNA reads as TGTGCCAGCGCAGGGTTGAGAGGAGAGCAGTACTTC.